This TCR beta chain is drawn from a study of shared clonotypes between healthy human individuals. Study-wide points: An expected dependence of interdonor clonotype sharing on sequencing depth was noted. The study found lower generation probabilities in non-shared clonotypes than in those shared by all four donors. Apart from blood, nothing was sampled; tissue repertoires likely differ.

The authors' processing: ImmunoSEQ yielded junction-only sequences lacking quality scores, so filtering differed. Only in-frame clones appear in the TCRdb table, and some are missing; sequencing was by immunoSEQ multiplex PCR. That table furnishes V, J and clone size, whereas the DNA furnished D and trimming. The sample lists about 710,000 clones; around 70% were seen once. About this clone itself: Its antigen is unknown.

Germline assignment: CDR1 SGHRS and CDR2 YFSETQ. V was pared by 4 bases and J by 2 bases, with 8 bases between. The CDR3 is 13 amino acids. This TCR was sampled from a woman aged 25 to 39 in good health. The specimen was memory CD4+ T cells sorted from blood. Specified subset: CD45RA-negative fraction. V usage is TRBV5-1 and J usage is TRBJ2-3; weak D call: TRBD1 (5 bases). The CDR3, as DNA: TGCGCCAGCAGCGACAGCCCCACAGATACGCAGTATTTT. It is translated as CASSDSPTDTQYF.